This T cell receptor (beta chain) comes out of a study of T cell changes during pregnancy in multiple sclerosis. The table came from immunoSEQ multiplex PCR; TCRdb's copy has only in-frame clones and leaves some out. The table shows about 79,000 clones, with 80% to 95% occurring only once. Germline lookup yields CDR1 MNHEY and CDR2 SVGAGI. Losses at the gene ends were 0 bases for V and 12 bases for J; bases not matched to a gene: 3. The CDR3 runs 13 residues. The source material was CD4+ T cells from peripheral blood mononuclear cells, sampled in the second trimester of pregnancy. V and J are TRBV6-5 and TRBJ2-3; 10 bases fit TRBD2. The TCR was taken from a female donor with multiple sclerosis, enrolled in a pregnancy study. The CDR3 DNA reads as TGTGCCAGCAGTTACTCGTCTAGCGGGAGTCAGTATTTT. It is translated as CASSYSSSGSQYF.